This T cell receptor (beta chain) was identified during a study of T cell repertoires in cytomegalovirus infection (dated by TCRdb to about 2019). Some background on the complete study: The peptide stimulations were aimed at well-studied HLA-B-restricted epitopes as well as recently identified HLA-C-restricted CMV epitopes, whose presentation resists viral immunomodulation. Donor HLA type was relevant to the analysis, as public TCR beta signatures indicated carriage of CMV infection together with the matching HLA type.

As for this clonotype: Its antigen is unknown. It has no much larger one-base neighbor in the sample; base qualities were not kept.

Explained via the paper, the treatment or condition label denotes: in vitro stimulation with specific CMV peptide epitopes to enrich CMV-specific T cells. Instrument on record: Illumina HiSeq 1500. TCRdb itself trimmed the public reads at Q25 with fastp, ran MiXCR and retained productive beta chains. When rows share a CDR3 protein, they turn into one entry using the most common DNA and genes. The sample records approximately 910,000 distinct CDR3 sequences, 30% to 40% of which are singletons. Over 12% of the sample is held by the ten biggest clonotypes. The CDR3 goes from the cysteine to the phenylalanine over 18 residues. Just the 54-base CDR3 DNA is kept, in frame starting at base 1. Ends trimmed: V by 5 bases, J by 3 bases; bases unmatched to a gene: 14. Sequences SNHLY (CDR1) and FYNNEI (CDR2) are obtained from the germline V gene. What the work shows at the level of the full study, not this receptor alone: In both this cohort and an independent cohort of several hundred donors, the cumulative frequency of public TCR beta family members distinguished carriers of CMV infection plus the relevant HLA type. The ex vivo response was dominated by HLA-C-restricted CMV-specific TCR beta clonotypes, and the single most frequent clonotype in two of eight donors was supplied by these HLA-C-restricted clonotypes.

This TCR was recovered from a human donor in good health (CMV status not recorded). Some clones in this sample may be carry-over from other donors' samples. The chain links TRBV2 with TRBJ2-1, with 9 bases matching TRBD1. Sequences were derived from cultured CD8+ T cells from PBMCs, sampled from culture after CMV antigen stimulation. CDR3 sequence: CASSLRSWGQGGYNEQFF. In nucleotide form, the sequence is TGTGCCAGCAGTTTAAGAAGTTGGGGACAGGGCGGCTACAATGAGCAGTTCTTC.